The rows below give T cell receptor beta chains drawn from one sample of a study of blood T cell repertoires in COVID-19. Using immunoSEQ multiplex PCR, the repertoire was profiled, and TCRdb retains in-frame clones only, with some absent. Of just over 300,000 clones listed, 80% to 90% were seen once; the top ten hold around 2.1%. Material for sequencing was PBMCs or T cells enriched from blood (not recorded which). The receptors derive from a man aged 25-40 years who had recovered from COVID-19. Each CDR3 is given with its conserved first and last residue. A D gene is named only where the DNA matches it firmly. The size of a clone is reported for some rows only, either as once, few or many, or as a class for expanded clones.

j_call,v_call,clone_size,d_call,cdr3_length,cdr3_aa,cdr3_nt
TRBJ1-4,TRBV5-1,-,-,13,CASSLDSRDKLFF,TGCGCCAGCAGCTTGGATAGCAGAGACAAACTGTTTTTT
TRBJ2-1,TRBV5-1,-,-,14,CASSIGTGINEQFF,TGCGCCAGCAGCATAGGGACTGGAATAAATGAGCAGTTCTTC
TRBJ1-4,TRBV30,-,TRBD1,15,CAWSRPGQGEEKLFF,TGTGCCTGGAGTCGACCGGGACAGGGAGAAGAAAAACTGTTTTTT
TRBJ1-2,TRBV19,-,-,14,CASNNRDTNYGYTF,TGTGCCAGTAATAATCGGGACACAAACTATGGCTACACCTTC
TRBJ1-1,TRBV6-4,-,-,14,CASSDSSRGTEAFF,TGTGCCAGCAGTGACTCGAGCAGGGGCACTGAAGCTTTCTTT
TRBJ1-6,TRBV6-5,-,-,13,CASSYTQNSPLHF,TGTGCCAGCAGTTACACACAGAATTCACCCCTCCACTTT
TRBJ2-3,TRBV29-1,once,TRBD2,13,CSATSEGTDTQYF,TGCAGCGCGACTAGCGAGGGCACAGATACGCAGTATTTT
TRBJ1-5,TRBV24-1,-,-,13,CATGQGADQPQHF,TGTGCCACCGGGCAGGGTGCCGATCAGCCCCAGCATTTT
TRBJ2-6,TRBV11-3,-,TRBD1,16,CASSSGQGSGANVLTF,TGTGCCAGCAGCAGCGGACAGGGGTCCGGGGCCAACGTCCTGACTTTC
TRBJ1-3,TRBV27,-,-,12,CASKGTGNTIYF,TGTGCCAGCAAAGGGACAGGAAACACCATATATTTT
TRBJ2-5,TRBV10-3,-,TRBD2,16,CAISGFGGGQLETQYF,TGTGCCATCAGTGGGTTCGGGGGGGGCCAGTTGGAGACCCAGTACTTC
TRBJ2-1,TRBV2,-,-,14,CASTGGLGYNEQFF,TGTGCCAGCACTGGAGGCCTTGGTTACAATGAGCAGTTCTTC
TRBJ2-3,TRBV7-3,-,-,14,CASSFGGSTDTQYF,TGTGCCAGCAGCTTTGGCGGGAGCACAGATACGCAGTATTTT
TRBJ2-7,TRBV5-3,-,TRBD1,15,CARSLGTGATYEQYF,TGTGCCAGAAGCTTAGGGACAGGGGCAACCTACGAGCAGTACTTC
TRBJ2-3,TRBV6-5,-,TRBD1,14,CASRQGKIPDTQYF,TGTGCCAGCAGACAGGGGAAGATACCAGATACGCAGTATTTT
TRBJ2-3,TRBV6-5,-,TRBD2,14,CASSRGGPNDTQYF,TGTGCCAGCAGCCGGGGGGGCCCGAACGATACGCAGTATTTT
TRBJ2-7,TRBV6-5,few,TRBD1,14,CASSNRDRDYEQYF,TGTGCCAGCAGTAACCGGGACAGGGACTACGAGCAGTACTTC
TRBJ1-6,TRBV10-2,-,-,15,CASAPGGGEGSPLHF,TGCGCCAGCGCTCCTGGGGGGGGCGAGGGTTCACCCCTCCACTTT
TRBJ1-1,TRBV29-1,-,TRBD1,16,CSVEAVQQGPYTEAFF,TGCAGCGTTGAAGCGGTTCAACAGGGGCCTTACACTGAAGCTTTCTTT
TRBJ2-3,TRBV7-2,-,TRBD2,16,CASSLGLAGVTDTQYF,TGTGCCAGCAGCTTGGGACTAGCGGGGGTCACAGATACGCAGTATTTT
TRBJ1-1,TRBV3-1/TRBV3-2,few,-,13,CASSQVGSRGTFF,TGTGCCAGCAGCCAAGTGGGGAGCAGGGGAACTTTCTTT
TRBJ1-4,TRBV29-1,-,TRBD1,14,CSVEDRGGREKLFF,TGCAGCGTTGAGGACAGGGGAGGAAGAGAAAAACTGTTTTTT
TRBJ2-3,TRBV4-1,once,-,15,CASSQAGRSTDTQYF,TGCGCCAGCAGCCAAGCTGGCAGGAGCACAGATACGCAGTATTTT
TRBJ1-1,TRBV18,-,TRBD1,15,CASSPRGQGLPEAFF,TGTGCCAGCTCACCAAGGGGGCAGGGGCTCCCTGAAGCTTTCTTT
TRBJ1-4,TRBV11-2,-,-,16,CASSLDRGGTNEKLFF,TGTGCCAGCAGCTTAGACCGGGGGGGTACTAATGAAAAACTGTTTTTT
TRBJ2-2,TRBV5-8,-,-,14,CAGQGGPNTGELFF,TGTGCCGGTCAAGGGGGTCCGAACACCGGGGAGCTGTTTTTT
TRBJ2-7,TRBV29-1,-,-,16,CSVIGPGLTPLYEQYF,TGCAGCGTTATAGGGCCGGGACTGACGCCGTTGTACGAGCAGTACTTC
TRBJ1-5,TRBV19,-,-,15,CASSVGHGWNQPQHF,TGTGCCAGTAGTGTGGGACATGGGTGGAATCAGCCCCAGCATTTT
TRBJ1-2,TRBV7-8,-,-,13,CASSSEWDIGYTF,TGTGCCAGCAGCTCCGAATGGGACATTGGCTACACCTTC
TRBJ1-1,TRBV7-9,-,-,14,CASSFIRGQAEAFF,TGTGCCAGCAGCTTTATCCGAGGACAAGCTGAAGCTTTCTTT
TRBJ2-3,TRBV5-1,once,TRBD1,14,CASRRGQGTDTQYF,TGCGCCAGCAGGCGTGGACAGGGCACAGATACGCAGTATTTT
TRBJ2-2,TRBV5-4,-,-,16,CASSPPTTSNTGELFF,TGTGCCAGCAGCCCGCCTACTACATCGAACACCGGGGAGCTGTTTTTT
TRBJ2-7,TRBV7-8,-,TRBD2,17,CASSLGLAGEITYEQYF,TGTGCCAGCAGCTTAGGACTAGCGGGAGAAATTACCTACGAGCAGTACTTC
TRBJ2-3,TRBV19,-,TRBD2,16,CASEVMTSGGPTLQYF,TGTGCCAGTGAAGTAATGACTAGCGGGGGGCCTACACTCCAGTATTTT
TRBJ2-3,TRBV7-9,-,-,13,CASSSTAGDTQYF,TGTGCCAGCAGCTCGACAGCGGGAGATACGCAGTATTTT
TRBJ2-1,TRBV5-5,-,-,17,CASSPRGGAPSYNEQFF,TGTGCCAGCAGCCCCAGAGGAGGGGCTCCCTCCTACAATGAGCAGTTCTTC
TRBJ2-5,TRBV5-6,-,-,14,CASSLSGGQETQYF,TGTGCCAGCAGCTTGTCTGGGGGGCAAGAGACCCAGTACTTC
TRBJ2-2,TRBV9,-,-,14,CASSVGGFTGELFF,TGTGCCAGCAGCGTAGGAGGATTCACCGGGGAGCTGTTTTTT
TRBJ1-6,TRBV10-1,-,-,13,CASRTPLWSPLHF,TGCGCCAGCAGGACACCGCTTTGGTCACCCCTCCACTTT
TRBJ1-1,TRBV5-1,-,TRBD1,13,CASSLTGRTEAFF,TGCGCCAGCAGCCTGACAGGGAGGACTGAAGCTTTCTTT
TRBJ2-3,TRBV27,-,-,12,CASSSYTDTQYF,TGTGCCAGCAGTTCTTATACAGATACGCAGTATTTT
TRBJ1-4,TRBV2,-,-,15,CASRGHLIKREKLFF,TGTGCCAGCCGAGGTCACCTAATTAAGCGTGAAAAACTGTTTTTT
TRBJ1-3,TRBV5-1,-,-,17,CASSLAFGGASGNTIYF,TGCGCCAGCAGCTTGGCCTTTGGGGGCGCGTCTGGAAACACCATATATTTT
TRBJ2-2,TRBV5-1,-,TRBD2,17,CASSVLGLVGDTGELFF,TGCGCCAGCAGCGTCCTAGGACTAGTCGGTGACACCGGGGAGCTGTTTTTT
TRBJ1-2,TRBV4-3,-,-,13,CASSQAGVEGYTF,TGCGCCAGCAGCCAAGCAGGGGTGGAAGGCTACACCTTC
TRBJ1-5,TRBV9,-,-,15,CASSVGQSSNQPQHF,TGTGCCAGCAGCGTCGGACAGTCTAGCAATCAGCCCCAGCATTTT
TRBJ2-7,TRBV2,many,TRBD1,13,CASRVRGLIEQYF,TGTGCCAGCAGGGTCAGGGGGCTTATCGAGCAGTACTTC
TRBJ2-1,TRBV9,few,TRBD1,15,CASSVGQGAYNEQFF,TGTGCCAGCAGCGTAGGACAGGGCGCCTACAATGAGCAGTTCTTC
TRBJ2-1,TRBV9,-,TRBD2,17,CASSVAGSGGLDNEQFF,TGTGCCAGCAGCGTAGCTGGTAGCGGGGGGTTGGACAATGAGCAGTTCTTC
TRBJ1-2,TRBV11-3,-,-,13,CASSLNGGRGYTF,TGTGCCAGCAGCTTAAATGGGGGCCGGGGCTACACCTTC
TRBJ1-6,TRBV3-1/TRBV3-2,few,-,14,CASSKSSYNSPLHF,TGTGCCAGCAGTAAGAGCTCCTATAATTCACCCCTCCACTTT
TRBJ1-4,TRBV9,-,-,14,CASSPHRSNEKLFF,TGTGCCAGCAGCCCTCACAGAAGCAATGAAAAACTGTTTTTT
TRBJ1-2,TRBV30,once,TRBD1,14,CAWSGIPGQVGYTF,TGTGCCTGGAGTGGAATTCCCGGACAGGTTGGCTACACCTTC
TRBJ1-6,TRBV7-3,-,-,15,CASSAGLYPRSPLHF,TGTGCCAGCAGCGCAGGACTGTACCCTAGATCACCCCTCCACTTT
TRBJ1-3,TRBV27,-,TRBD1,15,CASSRQGSSGNTIYF,TGTGCCAGCAGCCGACAGGGCAGCTCTGGAAACACCATATATTTT